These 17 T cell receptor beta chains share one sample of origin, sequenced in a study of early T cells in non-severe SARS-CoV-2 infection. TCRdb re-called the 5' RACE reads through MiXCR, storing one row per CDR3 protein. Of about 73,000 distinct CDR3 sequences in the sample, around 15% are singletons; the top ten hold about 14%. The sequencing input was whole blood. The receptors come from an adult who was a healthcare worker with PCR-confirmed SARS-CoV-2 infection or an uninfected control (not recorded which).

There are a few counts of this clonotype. The CDR3 DNA sequence: TGTGCCAGCAGTGAAGGGACAGGAGGCCAAGAGACCCAGTACTTC. This sequence encodes CASSEGTGGQETQYF. The chain uses TRBV6-1 and TRBJ2-5, with 7 bases that match TRBD1. CDR3 length: 15 amino acids. With 1 base clipped from V and 1 base from J, the junction kept 3 bases outside the gene matches. Germline CDR1 MNHNS, CDR2 SASEGT.

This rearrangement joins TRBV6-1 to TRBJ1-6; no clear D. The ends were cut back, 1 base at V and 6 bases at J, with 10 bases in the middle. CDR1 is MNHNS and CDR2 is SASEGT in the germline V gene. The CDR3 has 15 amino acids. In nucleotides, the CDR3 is TGTGCCAGCAGTGAAGGCGGAGAAGGTAATTCACCCCTCCACTTT. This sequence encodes CASSEGGEGNSPLHF.

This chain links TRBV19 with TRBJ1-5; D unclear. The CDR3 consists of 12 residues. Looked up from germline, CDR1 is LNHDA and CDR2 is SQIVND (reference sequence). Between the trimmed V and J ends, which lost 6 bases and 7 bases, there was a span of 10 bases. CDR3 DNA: TGTGCCAGTAGGCGTAGCGGACAGCCCCAGCATTTT. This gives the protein CASRRSGQPQHF.

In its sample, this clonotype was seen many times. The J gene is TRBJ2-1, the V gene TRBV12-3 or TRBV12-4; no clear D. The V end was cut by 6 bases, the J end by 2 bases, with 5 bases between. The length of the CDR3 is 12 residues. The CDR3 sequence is CASRRTYNEQFF. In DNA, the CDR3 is TGTGCCAGCAGGAGAACCTACAATGAGCAGTTCTTC.

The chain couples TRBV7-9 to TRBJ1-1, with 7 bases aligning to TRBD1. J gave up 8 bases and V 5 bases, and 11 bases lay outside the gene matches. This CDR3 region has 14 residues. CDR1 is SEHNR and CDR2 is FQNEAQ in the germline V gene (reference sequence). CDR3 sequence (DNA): TGTGCCAGCAGCCCCGGGACAGCCCAAGGGGAAGCTTTCTTT. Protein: CASSPGTAQGEAFF.

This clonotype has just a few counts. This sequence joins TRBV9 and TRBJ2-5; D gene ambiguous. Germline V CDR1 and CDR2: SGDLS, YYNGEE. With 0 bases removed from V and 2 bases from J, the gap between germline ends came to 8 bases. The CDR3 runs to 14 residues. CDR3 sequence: CASSVGQLQETQYF. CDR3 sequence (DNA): TGTGCCAGCAGCGTAGGTCAGTTGCAAGAGACCCAGTACTTC.

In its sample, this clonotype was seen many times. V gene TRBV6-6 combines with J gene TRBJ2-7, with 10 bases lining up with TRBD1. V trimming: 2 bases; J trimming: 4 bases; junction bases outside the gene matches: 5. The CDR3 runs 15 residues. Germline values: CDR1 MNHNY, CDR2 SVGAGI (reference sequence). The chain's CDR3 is CASSYRDRGDYEQYF. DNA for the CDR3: TGTGCCAGCAGTTACCGGGACAGGGGAGATTACGAGCAGTACTTC.

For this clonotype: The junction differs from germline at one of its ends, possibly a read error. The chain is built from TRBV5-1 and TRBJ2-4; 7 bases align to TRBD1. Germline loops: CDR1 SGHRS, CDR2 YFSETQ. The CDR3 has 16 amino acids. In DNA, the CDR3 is TGCGCCAGCAGCACCGGGACAGCTCTAGCCCAAAACATTCAGTACTTC. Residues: CASSTGTALAQNIQYF.

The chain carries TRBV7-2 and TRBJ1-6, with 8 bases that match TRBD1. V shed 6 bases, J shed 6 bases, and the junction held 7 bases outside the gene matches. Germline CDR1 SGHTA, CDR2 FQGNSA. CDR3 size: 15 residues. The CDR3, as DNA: TGTGCCAGCAGTCCCCAGGGGGCGACTAATTCACCCCTCCACTTT. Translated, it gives CASSPQGATNSPLHF.

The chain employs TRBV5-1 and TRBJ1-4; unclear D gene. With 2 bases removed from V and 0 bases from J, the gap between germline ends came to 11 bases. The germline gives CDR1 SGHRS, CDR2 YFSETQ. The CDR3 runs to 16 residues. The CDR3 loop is CASSFTAETTNEKLFF. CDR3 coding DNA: TGCGCCAGCAGCTTTACTGCGGAGACAACTAATGAAAAACTGTTTTTT.

CDR3 nucleotides: TGTGCCAGCAGCGTAGATCACGGAGGGGATTCACCCCTCCACTTT. Residues: CASSVDHGGDSPLHF. The V call is TRBV9, the J call TRBJ1-6; TRBD1 is a possible D gene (5 bases). The CDR3 extends over 15 amino acids. With 0 bases removed from V and 8 bases from J, the gap between germline ends came to 12 bases. Germline V gene data show CDR1 as SGDLS and CDR2 as YYNGEE. Full variable domain (rest looked up from reference TRBV9 and TRBJ1-6): DSGVTQTPKHLITATGQRVTLRCSPRSGDLSVYWYQQSLDQGLQFLIQYYNGEERAKGNILERFSAQQFPDLHSELNLSSLELGDSALYFCASSVDHGGDSPLHFGNGTRLTVT.

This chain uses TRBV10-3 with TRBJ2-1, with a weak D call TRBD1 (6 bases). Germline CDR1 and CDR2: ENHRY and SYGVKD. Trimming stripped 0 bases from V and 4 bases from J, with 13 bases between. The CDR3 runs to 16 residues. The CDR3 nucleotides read TGTGCCATCAGTGAGTCGAGGGGGACCGGGTACAATGAGCAGTTCTTC. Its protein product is CAISESRGTGYNEQFF.

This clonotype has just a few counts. The DNA for the CDR3 is TGTGCCAGCAGCTCCTTACGGGGGGGACCTTTCTACGAGCAGTACTTC. Translated, it gives CASSSLRGGPFYEQYF. The V call is TRBV7-2, the J call TRBJ2-7, with 8 bases aligning to TRBD2. This CDR3 contains 16 residues. The trim removed 4 bases at V and 3 bases at J, leaving 11 bases unmatched. Per the germline V gene, CDR1 is SGHTA and CDR2 is FQGNSA.

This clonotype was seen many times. As DNA, the CDR3 is TGTGCCAGCACCACCGAAACGGGAAGGAGATCTGGGAACACTGAAGCTTTCTTT. The encoded protein is CASTTETGRRSGNTEAFF. The gene calls are TRBV28 and TRBJ1-1; D gene uncertain. The V end was cut by 7 bases, the J end by 1 base, with 25 bases between. The germline gives CDR1 MDHEN, CDR2 SYDVKM. The CDR3 spans 18 residues.

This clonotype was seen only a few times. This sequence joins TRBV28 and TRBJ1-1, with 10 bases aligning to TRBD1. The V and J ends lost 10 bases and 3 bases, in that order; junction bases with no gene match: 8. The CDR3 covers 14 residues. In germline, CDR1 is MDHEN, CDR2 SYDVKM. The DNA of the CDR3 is TGTGCCATAAAGACAGGGGGCAGGGACACTGAAGCTTTCTTT. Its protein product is CAIKTGGRDTEAFF.

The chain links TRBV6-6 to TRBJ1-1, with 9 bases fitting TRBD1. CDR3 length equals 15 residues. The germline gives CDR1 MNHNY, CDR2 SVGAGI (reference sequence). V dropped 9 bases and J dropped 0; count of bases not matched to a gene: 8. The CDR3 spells CASGGDREMNTEAFF. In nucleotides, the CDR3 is TGTGCCAGTGGGGGGGACAGGGAAATGAACACTGAAGCTTTCTTT.

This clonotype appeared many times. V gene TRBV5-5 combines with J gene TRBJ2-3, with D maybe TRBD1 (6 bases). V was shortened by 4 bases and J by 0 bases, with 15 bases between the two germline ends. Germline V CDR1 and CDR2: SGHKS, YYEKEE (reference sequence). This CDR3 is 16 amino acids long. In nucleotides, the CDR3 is TGTGCCAGCAGCCCTGGACCAGGGGCTAGCACAGATACGCAGTATTTT. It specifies CASSPGPGASTDTQYF.